What follows are 28 T cell receptor beta chains derived from one specimen sequenced in a study of blood T cells in healthy people across ages. The authors ran a second PCR of 7 to 11 cycles using a sample-barcoded 5' primer and a J-beta primer mix. TCRdb fed the 5' RACE reads into MiXCR, producing one record per CDR3 protein. The sample includes about 540,000 distinct CDR3 sequences, 24% seen only once; the top ten take 8.7%. These data were also reused for a study on T cells of mothers and their children.

The material sequenced was blood. The receptors were gathered from a boy between 10 and 17 years old in good health.

The chain joins TRBV20-1 to TRBJ2-2; TRBD2 matches 7 bases. Germline V gene data show CDR1 as DFQATT and CDR2 as SNEGSKA (reference sequence). This CDR3 spans 15 amino acids. Unmatched junction bases numbered 5, after V lost 0 bases and J lost 4 bases. Here the CDR3 reads CSAREGGSATGELFF. For the CDR3, the DNA is TGCAGTGCTAGAGAGGGCGGGAGTGCCACCGGGGAGCTGTTTTTT.

This clonotype was picked up a small number of times. V gene TRBV28 combines with J gene TRBJ2-5; D possibly corresponds to TRBD1 (5 bases). Germline CDR1 is MDHEN and CDR2 is SYDVKM. This CDR3 contains 15 residues. V shed 6 bases and J shed 5 bases, with 19 bases lying between them. The CDR3 here is CASRPLGQVGETQYF. In DNA, the CDR3 is TGTGCCAGCAGGCCGCTCGGACAAGTCGGGGAGACCCAGTACTTC.

The chain combines TRBV10-3 with TRBJ2-5; D may match TRBD1 or TRBD2 (5 bases each). The germline CDR1 and CDR2 sequences are ENHRY and SYGVKD. CDR3 length equals 18 residues. V was shortened by 0 bases and J by 1 base, with 18 bases between the two germline ends. Here the CDR3 DNA reads TGTGCCATCAGTGAGTCGGGACCAGGCTTGGGGTTCCAAGAGACCCAGTACTTC. Amino acids: CAISESGPGLGFQETQYF.

At least ten counts were recorded for this clonotype. V gene TRBV9 combines with J gene TRBJ2-5; 7 positions match TRBD1. This CDR3 has 15 amino acids. V was clipped by 1 base and J by 4 bases; unmatched bases: 7. Germline V lookup: CDR1 SGDLS, CDR2 YYNGEE. CDR3 sequence reads: CASSVTRGPLETQYF. In DNA, the CDR3 is TGTGCCAGCAGCGTAACTAGGGGGCCGTTAGAGACCCAGTACTTC.

The V and J genes are TRBV27 and TRBJ1-1; 7 positions match TRBD1. The germline CDR1 and CDR2 sequences are MNHEY and SMNVEV (reference sequence). The CDR3 loop spans 14 amino acids. V was clipped by 6 bases and J by 4 bases; unmatched bases: 8. As DNA, the CDR3 is TGTGCCAGCAGGCCAACAGGGGAGACCACTGAAGCTTTCTTT. Amino acid sequence: CASRPTGETTEAFF.

This rearrangement joins TRBV28 to TRBJ1-4; TRBD1 might be the D (5 bases). Germline V gene lookup returns CDR1 MDHEN and CDR2 SYDVKM. The CDR3 is 14 amino acids. V dropped 7 bases and J dropped 6 bases, with 15 bases sitting between them. CDR3 amino acids: CASTVRRGDEKLFF. The CDR3 nucleotides read TGTGCCAGCACGGTCAGGAGGGGAGATGAAAAACTGTTTTTT.

The V gene is TRBV6-2 or TRBV6-3, the J gene TRBJ2-5, with 8 positions matching TRBD2. The DNA end favors TRBJ2-1, so the J call may be wrong. Germline V CDR1 and CDR2: MNHEY, SVGEGT. The CDR3 is 16 amino acids. The CDR3 DNA reads TGTGCCAGCAGTTCATCACCCCGGGAGGGCGACAATGAGCAGTTCTTC. Amino acids: CASSSSPREGDNEQFF.

Written as DNA, the CDR3 is TGTGCCAGCAGATTTAATAGCGGGAGGGCCGGGGAGACCCAGTACTTC. As protein: CASRFNSGRAGETQYF. The chain employs TRBV6-1 and TRBJ2-5; 11 nucleotides line up with TRBD2. Trimming cost V 6 bases and J 5 bases; bases outside gene matches: 11. Germline lookup yields CDR1 MNHNS and CDR2 SASEGT. The CDR3 has 16 residues.

This chain links TRBV6-1 with TRBJ2-5; 7 bases are shared with TRBD1. Near its end, the DNA agrees better with TRBJ2-7, so the J call may be wrong. This CDR3 is built from 14 residues. Germline V gene lookup returns CDR1 MNHNS and CDR2 SASEGT. The CDR3 DNA follows: TGTGCCAGCTGGCCCAGGGCAGGGGGCTACGAGCAGTACTTC. It translates to CASWPRAGGYEQYF.

Many counts were recorded for this clonotype. The J gene is TRBJ1-2, the V gene TRBV6-5; D perhaps matches TRBD1 (5 bases). The V end was cut by 6 bases, the J end by 4 bases, with 12 bases between. The germline V gene has CDR1 MNHEY and CDR2 SVGAGI. This CDR3 is built from 13 residues. The CDR3 DNA reads TGTGCCAGCAGGGAACAGGCCAGCTATGGCTACACCTTC. This translates into CASREQASYGYTF.

This clonotype has just a few counts. The junction shows a germline mismatch at one end, possibly a read error. This chain links TRBV7-2 with TRBJ1-1, with D perhaps TRBD1 (5 bases). The V gene's germline CDR1 is SGHTA and CDR2 FQGNSA. The CDR3 extends over 13 amino acids. As DNA, the CDR3 is TGTGCCTGCAGCTTACCGGGACTCCCTTCAGCTTTCTTT. Translating it yields CACSLPGLPSAFF.

Comments on this clonotype: It may be a read error: a sequence one base away is much more abundant. DNA of the CDR3: TGCAGCGCACGACAGGGTATGTATGGCTACACCTTC. Translation gives CSARQGMYGYTF. V and J are TRBV29-1 and TRBJ1-2; 7 positions agree with TRBD1. The length of the CDR3 is 12 residues. With 7 bases clipped from V and 5 bases from J, the junction kept 7 bases outside the gene matches. CDR1 is SQVTM and CDR2 is ANQGSEA in the germline V gene. The full variable domain, in which reference TRBV29-1 and TRBJ1-2 provide the parts outside the CDR3, is SAVISQKPSRDICQRGTSLTIQCQVDSQVTMMFWYRQQPGQSLTLIATANQGSEATYESGFVIDKFPISRPNLTFSTLTVSNMSPEDSSIYLCSARQGMYGYTFGSGTRLTVV.

CDR3 bases: TGCAGCGCGGCAGGCCATCGATACGAGCGGTACTTC. Translating gives CSAAGHRYERYF. The chain links TRBV29-1 to TRBJ2-5; no reliable D call. From germline, CDR1 is SQVTM and CDR2 ANQGSEA. This CDR3 spans 12 amino acids. Trimming left V 7 bases short and J 13 bases short, with 22 bases between.

This clonotype has just a few counts. This sequence joins TRBV7-2 and TRBJ2-1; TRBD1 matches 7 bases. V lost 1 base and J lost 1; bases outside the gene matches: 13. Germline V gene sequence: CDR1 SGHTA, CDR2 FQGNSA. The CDR3 spans 19 residues. The CDR3 protein is CASSLVGGTGRGSYNEQFF. DNA for the CDR3: TGTGCCAGCAGCTTAGTTGGGGGCACTGGCAGGGGGTCCTACAATGAGCAGTTCTTC.

This clonotype has only a few counts. The chain couples TRBV5-1 to TRBJ2-5; D not certain. V shed 0 bases and J shed 0 bases, with 6 bases lying between them. This CDR3 spans 14 amino acids. CDR1 is SGHRS and CDR2 is YFSETQ in the germline V gene. The CDR3 bases are TGCGCCAGCAGCTTGGGTGTGTACCAAGAGACCCAGTACTTC. Its translation: CASSLGVYQETQYF.

This chain joins TRBV3-1 and TRBJ2-7; TRBD2 agrees at 11 bases. Trimming removed 1 base from V and 2 bases from J; junction bases left unmatched: 4. The CDR3 runs 16 residues. The germline V gene encodes CDR1 LGHDT and CDR2 YNNKEL (reference sequence). The DNA of the CDR3 is TGTGCCAGCAGCCAAGCGAGTAGCGGGGGGGCCTACGAGCAGTACTTC. Its translation is CASSQASSGGAYEQYF.

The J gene is TRBJ1-4, the V gene TRBV18; D not resolved. Trimming stripped 2 bases from V and 8 bases from J, with 24 bases between. The length of the CDR3 is 18 residues. In germline, CDR1 is KGHSH, CDR2 LQKENI. The CDR3 sequence: CASSPGRDPFFSGEKLFF. CDR3 nucleotide sequence: TGTGCCAGCTCACCAGGGAGAGACCCGTTTTTTTCGGGGGAAAAACTGTTTTTT. Based on the CDR3 plus reference TRBV18 and TRBJ1-4, the full variable domain is NAGVMQNPRHLVRRRGQEARLRCSPMKGHSHVYWYRQLPEEGLKFMVYLQKENIIDESGMPKERFSAEFPKEGPSILRIQQVVRGDSAAYFCASSPGRDPFFSGEKLFFGSGTQLSVL.

V is TRBV30 and J is TRBJ2-3; TRBD2 aligns across 8 bases. V shed 0 bases and J 1 base; nucleotides not matched to a gene: 3. CDR1 is GTSNPN, CDR2 SVGIG, per germline (reference sequence). The CDR3 contains 15 residues. CDR3 bases: TGTGCCTGGAGTGTAGGAGCGGGAGGCACAGATACGCAGTATTTT. It specifies CAWSVGAGGTDTQYF.

This clonotype was detected only once. V gene TRBV7-9 combines with J gene TRBJ2-1; D is unclear. The germline V and J ends were trimmed by 0 bases and 9 bases, with 9 bases remaining between them. The CDR3 loop spans 13 amino acids. CDR1 and CDR2 from the germline V gene are SEHNR and FQNEAQ (reference sequence). The CDR3 DNA is TGTGCCAGCAGCTTAGCGCGAACCGGTGAGCAGTTCTTC. This translates into CASSLARTGEQFF. Full variable domain (outside the CDR3, taken from reference TRBV7-9 and TRBJ2-1): DTGVSQNPRHKITKRGQNVTFRCDPISEHNRLYWYRQTLGQGPEFLTYFQNEAQLEKSRLLSDRFSAERPKGSFSTLEIQRTEQGDSAMYLCASSLARTGEQFFGPGTRLTVL.

In its sample, this clonotype was seen a few times. The chain is built from TRBV4-3 and TRBJ2-7; tentative D call: TRBD1 (5 bases). V lost 0 bases and J 6 bases, leaving 15 bases between the germline ends. CDR1 is LGHNA and CDR2 is YSLEER in the germline V gene. The CDR3 runs 15 residues. Written as DNA, the CDR3 is TGCGCCAGCAGCCAAGATCAGGGCTTATCAGGCGAGCAGTACTTC. It yields the protein CASSQDQGLSGEQYF.

This clonotype was counted between two and nine times. This rearrangement joins TRBV6-1 to TRBJ2-1; TRBD2 agrees at 15 bases. CDR3 size: 18 residues. Trimming removed 0 bases from V and 4 bases from J; junction bases left unmatched: 4. Germline CDR1 MNHNS, CDR2 SASEGT. CDR3 DNA: TGTGCCAGCAGTGAAGCCCTCGGGACTAGCGGGAGGTACAATGAGCAGTTCTTC. It specifies CASSEALGTSGRYNEQFF.

The DNA of the CDR3 is TGTGCCAGCAGTGATTCAGGGACCTACAATGAGCAGTTCTTC. Translating gives CASSDSGTYNEQFF. V and J are TRBV12-3 or TRBV12-4 and TRBJ2-1, with a tentative D call TRBD1 (5 bases). V lost 5 bases and J lost 2, with 10 bases in between. There are 14 residues in the CDR3.

The V and J genes are TRBV18 and TRBJ1-1; weak D call: TRBD1 (6 bases). The V gene lost 1 base and the J gene lost 1 base, with 13 bases spanning the gap. CDR3 length equals 16 residues. Germline V gives CDR1 KGHSH, CDR2 LQKENI. CDR3 amino acids: CASSPLATGTNTEAFF. The CDR3 DNA reads TGTGCCAGCTCACCACTAGCAACAGGGACGAACACTGAAGCTTTCTTT.

This clonotype came up a few times. The J gene is TRBJ2-1, the V gene TRBV5-5; no clear D. CDR3 length: 15 amino acids. The V gene's germline CDR1 is SGHKS and CDR2 YYEKEE (reference sequence). The ends were cut back, 2 bases at V and 7 bases at J, with 16 bases in the middle. Here the CDR3 DNA reads TGTGCCAGCAGCTTAGACTCAGCGCGTGTAAATGAGCAGTTCTTC. Translation: CASSLDSARVNEQFF.

This clonotype was detected only a few times. The chain couples TRBV29-1 to TRBJ2-3; D assignment may be TRBD1 or TRBD2 (5 bases each). V gave up 7 bases and J gave up 7 bases, with 12 bases separating them. This CDR3 region has 11 residues. CDR1 is SQVTM and CDR2 is ANQGSEA in the germline V gene. The CDR3 bases are TGCAGCGCACCTGAGGGGTATACGCAGTATTTT. Translating gives CSAPEGYTQYF.

This clonotype was counted a few times. The genes are TRBV4-3 and TRBJ2-2, with TRBD2 matching over 11 bases. Germline V gene lookup returns CDR1 LGHNA and CDR2 YSLEER. The CDR3 sequence is 17 residues long. Losses at the gene ends were 3 bases for V and 3 bases for J; bases not matched to a gene: 6. The CDR3 sequence is CASSQLAGGSYTGELFF. As DNA, the CDR3 is TGCGCCAGCAGCCAGCTAGCGGGGGGTAGCTACACCGGGGAGCTGTTTTTT.

This clonotype was detected a few times. The chain combines TRBV2 with TRBJ1-3; the D is unclear. V lost 5 bases to trimming and J lost 0 bases, with 5 bases between them. The CDR3 is 13 residues long. Germline CDR1 SNHLY, CDR2 FYNNEI. The CDR3: CASSTFSGNTIYF. The CDR3 coding sequence is TGTGCCAGCAGTACCTTCTCTGGAAACACCATATATTTT.

J is TRBJ2-5 and V is TRBV20-1; tentative D call: TRBD2 (6 bases). The length of the CDR3 is 12 residues. Germline loops: CDR1 DFQATT, CDR2 SNEGSKA (reference sequence). The V end lost 3 bases, the J end lost 5 bases, and 10 bases lay between the germline ends. The DNA of the CDR3 is TGCAGTGCTAGTTTCCGGGAGGAGACCCAGTACTTC. Its protein product is CSASFREETQYF.